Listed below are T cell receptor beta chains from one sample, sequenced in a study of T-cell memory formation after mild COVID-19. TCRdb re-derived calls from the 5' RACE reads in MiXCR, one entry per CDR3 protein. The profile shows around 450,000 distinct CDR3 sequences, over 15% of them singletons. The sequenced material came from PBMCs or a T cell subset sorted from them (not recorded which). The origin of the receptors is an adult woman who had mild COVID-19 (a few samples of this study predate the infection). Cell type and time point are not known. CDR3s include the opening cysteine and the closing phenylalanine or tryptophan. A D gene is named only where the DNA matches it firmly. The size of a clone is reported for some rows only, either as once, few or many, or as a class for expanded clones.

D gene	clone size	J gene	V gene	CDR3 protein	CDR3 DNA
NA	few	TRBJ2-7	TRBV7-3	CASSPFGDSVQYF	TGTGCCAGCAGCCCTTTTGGTGACTCAGTGCAGTACTTC
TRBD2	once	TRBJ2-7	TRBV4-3	CASSQDPAGAYEQYF	TGCGCCAGCAGCCAAGATCCGGCGGGAGCCTACGAGCAGTACTTC
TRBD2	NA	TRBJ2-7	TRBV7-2	CASSREAREQYF	TGTGCCAGCAGCCGGGAGGCTCGCGAGCAGTACTTC
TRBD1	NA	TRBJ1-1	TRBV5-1	CASSLGQGATSEAFF	TGCGCCAGCAGCTTGGGGCAGGGGGCGACCTCTGAAGCTTTCTTT
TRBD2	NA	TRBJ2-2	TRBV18	CASSGGLADTGELFF	TGTGCCAGCTCGGGGGGACTAGCGGACACCGGGGAGCTGTTTTTT
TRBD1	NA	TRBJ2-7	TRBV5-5	CASSFSGQGAHFYEQYF	TGTGCCAGCAGCTTTAGTGGACAGGGGGCCCATTTCTACGAGCAGTACTTC
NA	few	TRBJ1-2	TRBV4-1	CASSQLPGDRGYTF	TGCGCCAGCAGCCAATTGCCAGGAGACCGTGGCTACACCTTC
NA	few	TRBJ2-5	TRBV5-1	CASSLGQGGPETQYF	TGCGCCAGCAGCTTGGGACAGGGAGGGCCAGAGACCCAGTACTTC
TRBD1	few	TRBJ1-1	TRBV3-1	CASSRTVGTVGTEAFF	TGTGCCAGCAGCCGGACCGTGGGGACAGTTGGCACTGAAGCTTTCTTT
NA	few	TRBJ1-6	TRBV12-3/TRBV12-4	CASSRQGESPLHF	TGTGCCAGCAGTCGACAAGGAGAGTCACCCCTCCACTTT
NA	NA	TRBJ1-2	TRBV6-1	CASSRGISYGYTF	TGTGCCAGCAGTCGCGGGATCTCTTATGGCTACACCTTC
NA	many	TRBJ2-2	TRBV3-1	CASSSGTGELFF	TGTGCCAGCAGCTCGGGCACCGGGGAGCTGTTTTTT
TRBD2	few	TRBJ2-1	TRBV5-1	CASSQLAGGSRGEQFF	TGCGCCAGCAGCCAACTAGCGGGGGGGAGCCGCGGAGAGCAGTTCTTC
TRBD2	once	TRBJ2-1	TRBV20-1	CSASKAGASYNEQFF	TGCAGTGCTTCAAAAGCGGGAGCCTCCTACAATGAGCAGTTCTTC
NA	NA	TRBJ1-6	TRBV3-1	CASSQVGGGGYNSPLHF	TGTGCCAGCAGCCAAGTCGGCGGGGGCGGATATAATTCACCCCTCCACTTT
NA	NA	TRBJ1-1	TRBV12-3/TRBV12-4	CALMRAGNTEAFF	TGTGCCTTAATGAGGGCGGGGAACACTGAAGCTTTCTTT
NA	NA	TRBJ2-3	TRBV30	CAWSVESASTDTQYF	TGTGCCTGGAGTGTGGAAAGCGCTAGCACAGATACGCAGTATTTT
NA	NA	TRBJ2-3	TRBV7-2	CASSSPWPTDTQYF	TGTGCCAGCAGCTCCCCATGGCCCACAGATACGCAGTATTTT
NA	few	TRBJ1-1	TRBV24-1	CATSDSHVGRGGEAFF	TGTGCCACCAGTGATTCCCATGTGGGCAGGGGTGGTGAAGCTTTCTTT
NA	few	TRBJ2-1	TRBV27	CASSWASEHEQFF	TGTGCCAGCAGTTGGGCTAGCGAGCATGAGCAGTTCTTC
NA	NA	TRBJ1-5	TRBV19	CASRGTSNQPQHF	TGTGCCAGTAGGGGGACTTCCAATCAGCCCCAGCATTTT
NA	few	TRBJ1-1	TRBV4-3	CASSPLHAGTNTEAFF	TGCGCCAGCAGCCCCCTTCATGCAGGGACCAACACTGAAGCTTTCTTT
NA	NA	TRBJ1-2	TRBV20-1	CSARPPGRGMDGYTF	TGCAGTGCTAGACCACCTGGTAGAGGGATGGATGGCTACACCTTC
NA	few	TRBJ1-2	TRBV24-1	CATSPGRRRGYTF	TGTGCCACCAGTCCCGGGAGACGGCGAGGCTACACCTTC
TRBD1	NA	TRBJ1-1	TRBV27	CASSILGTGTEAFF	TGTGCCAGCAGCATACTCGGGACAGGGACTGAAGCTTTCTTT
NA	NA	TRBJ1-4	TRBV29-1	CSVDGGIGEKLFF	TGCAGCGTTGATGGGGGGATCGGTGAAAAACTGTTTTTT
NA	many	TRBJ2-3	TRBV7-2	CASSLGGTLYTDTQYF	TGTGCCAGCAGCTTAGGGGGGACCTTATACACAGATACGCAGTATTTT
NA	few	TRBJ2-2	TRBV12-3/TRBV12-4	CASSLEAGASGELFF	TGTGCCAGCAGTTTAGAGGCAGGGGCGAGCGGGGAGCTGTTTTTT
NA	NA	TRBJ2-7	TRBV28	CASSPPGVPYEQYF	TGTGCCAGCAGTCCGCCAGGGGTCCCCTACGAGCAGTACTTC
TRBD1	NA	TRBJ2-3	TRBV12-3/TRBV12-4	CASSGQGVATQYF	TGTGCCAGCAGTGGACAGGGGGTTGCTACGCAGTATTTT